These 17 T cell receptor beta chains originate from one sample sequenced in a study of blood T cell repertoires in COVID-19. Sequencing was performed with immunoSEQ multiplex PCR; in TCRdb, only in-frame clones are kept and a portion is missing. The sample carries about 190,000 clones, about 81% recorded once. The material sequenced was peripheral blood. The receptors shown here come from a woman older than 75 with COVID-19, enrolled during active disease.

The chain combines TRBV5-1 with TRBJ2-7; maybe TRBD1 (6 bases). Germline CDR1 is SGHRS and CDR2 is YFSETQ. The ends were cut back, 3 bases at V and 2 bases at J, with 18 bases in the middle. This CDR3 region has 16 residues. The CDR3 DNA reads TGCGCCAGCAGCTGGAAGACAGGAGCATCGGCCTACGAGCAGTACTTC. Protein: CASSWKTGASAYEQYF.

This clone was counted only a few times. The chain couples TRBV7-9 to TRBJ2-4, with a weak D call TRBD2 (6 bases). V lost 5 bases and J 3 bases, leaving 14 bases between the germline ends. This CDR3 has 15 residues. The V gene's germline CDR1 is SEHNR and CDR2 FQNEAQ (reference sequence). The chain's CDR3 is CASSPGRGGKNIQYF. The CDR3, as DNA: TGTGCCAGCAGCCCGGGAAGGGGAGGCAAAAACATTCAGTACTTC.

This clone was detected a few times. This rearrangement joins TRBV28 to TRBJ1-6, with unresolved D. Germline V CDR1 and CDR2: MDHEN, SYDVKM. The V end lost 3 bases, the J end lost 5 bases, and 11 bases lay between the germline ends. This CDR3 is 15 amino acids long. Written as DNA, the CDR3 is TGTGCCAGCAGTTTTATGGGCTCAGATAATTCACCCCTCCACTTT. Translating gives CASSFMGSDNSPLHF.

The chain uses TRBV3-1 (or the pseudogene TRBV3-2) and TRBJ1-6, with D unresolved. The CDR3 consists of 16 residues. CDR1 is LGHDT and CDR2 is YNNKEL in the germline V gene (reference sequence). V gave up 4 bases and J gave up 8 bases, with 18 bases separating them. The CDR3 spells CASSPPQSRSYSPLHF. The DNA for the CDR3 is TGTGCCAGCAGCCCCCCCCAAAGCAGGTCCTATTCACCCCTCCACTTT.

The V gene is TRBV5-6, the J gene TRBJ1-6; TRBD1 agrees at 9 bases. Looked up from germline, CDR1 is SGHDT and CDR2 is YYEEEE. CDR3 length equals 15 residues. The V segment lost 0 bases and the J segment 8 bases; nucleotides outside the gene matches: 3. The chain's CDR3 is CASSLAGTGHSPLHF. As DNA, the CDR3 is TGTGCCAGCAGCTTGGCCGGGACAGGGCATTCACCCCTCCACTTT.

Notes on this clone: This specimen includes other DNA sequences encoding the same CDR3. The V call is TRBV6-5, the J call TRBJ2-3; 10 positions match TRBD2. The germline V gene has CDR1 MNHEY and CDR2 SVGAGI. V shed 9 bases, J shed 1 base, and the junction held 4 bases outside the gene matches. This CDR3 comprises 14 residues. Here the CDR3 DNA reads TGTGCCAGTGCTAGCGGGAGCCGCACAGATACGCAGTATTTT. It encodes CASASGSRTDTQYF.

The genes are TRBV5-1 and TRBJ1-1; 7 positions match TRBD1. The CDR3 has 16 residues. CDR1 and CDR2 from the germline V gene are SGHRS and YFSETQ. Trimming took 0 bases from V and 1 from J; bases not matched to a gene: 6. The chain's CDR3 is CASSLAPTGENTEAFF. CDR3 coding DNA: TGCGCCAGCAGCTTGGCGCCCACAGGGGAGAACACTGAAGCTTTCTTT.

This clone has just one count. The chain couples TRBV7-6 to TRBJ1-1, with D possibly matching TRBD1 (5 bases). This CDR3 contains 13 residues. Deletions cut 5 bases from V and 3 bases from J, with 10 bases between. From germline, CDR1 is SGHVS and CDR2 FNYEAQ. CDR3 region: CASSTGGHTEAFF. CDR3 sequence (DNA): TGTGCCAGCAGCACAGGAGGGCACACTGAAGCTTTCTTT.

This clone has a handful of counts. The chain joins TRBV18 to TRBJ2-7, with D tentatively TRBD1 (6 bases). The germline CDR1 and CDR2 sequences are KGHSH and LQKENI. With 3 bases removed from V and 6 bases from J, the gap between germline ends came to 15 bases. The CDR3 contains 14 residues. CDR3 sequence (DNA): TGTGCCAGCTCACCGAAACAGGGAGTAGGCGAGCAGTACTTC. This codes for CASSPKQGVGEQYF.

The gene calls are TRBV7-6 and TRBJ1-1; the match to TRBD1 covers 7 bases. CDR1 and CDR2 from the germline V gene are SGHVS and FNYEAQ. With V trimmed by 1 base and J by 1 base, 3 bases remained unmatched. CDR3 length: 15 amino acids. CDR3 DNA sequence: TGTGCCAGCAGCTTAGTTTCAGGGGGGAACACTGAAGCTTTCTTT. Amino acid sequence: CASSLVSGGNTEAFF.

This chain connects TRBV9 to TRBJ2-3, with 7 bases that match TRBD1. Looked up from germline, CDR1 is SGDLS and CDR2 is YYNGEE. The CDR3 extends over 17 amino acids. The trim removed 2 bases at V and 2 bases at J, leaving 11 bases unmatched. The CDR3 DNA follows: TGTGCCAGCAGCGTCCAGGGACAGAGCCGGATCACAGATACGCAGTATTTT. It translates to CASSVQGQSRITDTQYF.

This chain uses TRBV30 with TRBJ2-7, with D perhaps TRBD2 (5 bases). Between the trimmed V and J ends, which lost 0 bases and 0 bases, there was a span of 6 bases. CDR1 and CDR2 from the germline V gene are GTSNPN and SVGIG (reference sequence). The CDR3 runs 13 residues. CDR3 DNA: TGTGCCTGGAGTGTTGGGAGCTCCTACGAGCAGTACTTC. Translated, it gives CAWSVGSSYEQYF. Based on the CDR3 plus reference TRBV30 and TRBJ2-7, the full variable domain is SQTIHQWPATLVQPVGSPLSLECTVEGTSNPNLYWYRQAAGRGLQLLFYSVGIGQISSEVPQNLSASRPQDRQFILSSKKLLLSDSGFYLCAWSVGSSYEQYFGPGTRLTVT.

This clone has more than one count but fewer than ten. The CDR3 DNA reads TGTGCCAGCAGTCTGGGGGCTTACTCTGGAAACACCATATATTTT. Protein: CASSLGAYSGNTIYF. The chain recombines TRBV6-5 with TRBJ1-3; a weak D match, TRBD1 (6 bases). Germline V gene sequence: CDR1 MNHEY, CDR2 SVGAGI. Between the trimmed V and J ends, which lost 5 bases and 0 bases, there was a span of 11 bases. CDR3 length: 15 residues.

CDR3 bases: TGTGCCAGCAGCCCCCCCGGGCAGGGGGCCTCTGGAAACACCATATATTTT. It encodes CASSPPGQGASGNTIYF. The rearrangement links TRBV21-1 to TRBJ1-3; whether TRBD1, the table's D call, matches the DNA was not checked. TRBV21-1 is given as a pseudogene. This CDR3 region has 17 residues.

The gene calls are TRBV10-3 and TRBJ1-2; D is perhaps TRBD1 (6 bases). Germline V gene data show CDR1 as ENHRY and CDR2 as SYGVKD. The V end lost 2 bases, the J end lost 4 bases, and 11 bases lay between the germline ends. CDR3 length: 14 amino acids. The CDR3 DNA reads TGTGCCATCAGTGAGCTAATGACAGGCTATGGCTACACCTTC. Amino acid sequence: CAISELMTGYGYTF.

This clone was counted between two and nine times. The rearrangement joins TRBV5-4 to TRBJ2-1, with D tentatively TRBD2 (6 bases). CDR3 length: 18 amino acids. V gave up 1 base and J gave up 4 bases, with 21 bases separating them. The germline gives CDR1 SGHNT, CDR2 YYREEE (reference sequence). The CDR3 DNA follows: TGTGCCAGCAGCTTGTTCCCACTACTAGCCCCCCTGTACAATGAGCAGTTCTTC. Translated, it gives CASSLFPLLAPLYNEQFF.

The chain employs TRBV14 and TRBJ2-7; D may be TRBD1 (5 bases). V was trimmed by 4 bases and J by 4 bases, leaving 14 bases between them. Germline V gene sequence: CDR1 SGHDN, CDR2 FVKESK. The CDR3 loop spans 14 amino acids. CDR3 residues: CASSLLRAEYEQYF. DNA for the CDR3: TGTGCCAGCAGCCTTCTCAGGGCCGAATACGAGCAGTACTTC.